This T cell receptor beta chain was identified in a study of CD8 T cells in Susac syndrome. Overall study: Active disease was present in about 6 of the sequenced Susac syndrome patients, whereas eight or nine of them were in remission.

A quantity of 0.5 to 1 ug RNA underwent reverse transcription using random hexamers. With immunoSEQ multiplex PCR, TCR beta CDR3 was amplified across 54 Vbeta and 13 Jbeta. TCRdb itself ran the immunoSEQ multiplex PCR reads through MiXCR, one entry per CDR3 protein. The sample has more than 95,000 distinct CDR3 sequences; about 93% are singletons. Worth noting for this clonotype: Its specificity is unknown.

Study results and limitations: Susac CD8+ clonal expansion peaked in TEMRA cells and active patients. The study recognized that its TCR sequencing and HLA analysis covered a relatively small number of individuals.

The CDR3 covers 15 residues. The germline V gene has CDR1 SGDLS and CDR2 YYNGEE. V was shortened by 0 bases and J by 5 bases, with 14 bases between the two germline ends. The sequence was collected from a human donor with Susac syndrome. Sequenced sample: CD8+ T cells from PBMCs. The J gene is TRBJ1-1, the V gene TRBV9; D unclear. The CDR3 sequence: CASSVGFSWWTEAFF. The CDR3 coding sequence is TGTGCCAGCAGCGTAGGGTTCAGCTGGTGGACTGAAGCTTTCTTT.